These 15 T cell receptor beta chains share one sample of origin, sequenced in a study of blood T cell repertoires in COVID-19. Method: immunoSEQ multiplex PCR; TCRdb's copy keeps in-frame clones and lacks some. The sample holds 25,000 to 30,000 clones; about 90% are singletons and the top ten take 2% to 2.5%. The sequenced material came from peripheral blood. These receptors were taken from a man aged 50-60 years with active COVID-19.

The rearrangement joins TRBV10-1 to TRBJ2-6; the match to TRBD1 covers 9 bases. The germline V gene encodes CDR1 WNHNN and CDR2 SYGVQD (reference sequence). The CDR3 totals 20 residues. The V segment lost 4 bases and the J segment 3 bases; nucleotides outside the gene matches: 16. The CDR3 nucleotides read TGCGCCAGCAGTGGCCCTGAACCGGGACAGGGCGGGCGTGGGGCCAACGTCCTGACTTTC. As protein: CASSGPEPGQGGRGANVLTF.

V gene TRBV24-1 combines with J gene TRBJ2-3; D ambiguous. The CDR3 sequence is 13 residues long. CDR1 KGHDR and CDR2 SFDVKD come from the germline V gene. V was pared by 2 bases and J by 2 bases, with 4 bases between. The CDR3 here is CATSDSYTDTQYF. CDR3 DNA: TGTGCCACCAGTGATTCCTACACAGATACGCAGTATTTT.

There are a few counts of this clone. The chain is built from TRBV2 and TRBJ2-7; a weak D match, TRBD1 (6 bases). CDR1 and CDR2 (germline): SNHLY, FYNNEI. The length of the CDR3 is 15 residues. V shed 7 bases and J shed 1 base, with 17 bases lying between them. The CDR3 is CASMKQGFKSYEQYF. The CDR3 DNA is TGTGCCAGCATGAAACAGGGTTTTAAGTCCTACGAGCAGTACTTC.

The gene calls are TRBV7-9 and TRBJ2-2, with a possible D match to TRBD1 (5 bases). CDR3 length: 15 amino acids. Germline CDR1 and CDR2: SEHNR and FQNEAQ (reference sequence). V was cut by 5 bases and J by 4 bases, with 14 bases left in between. The CDR3 loop is CASSHRSSGTGELFF. CDR3 in DNA: TGTGCCAGCAGCCACAGGTCTAGTGGCACCGGGGAGCTGTTTTTT.

The chain uses TRBV21-1 and TRBJ2-5; TRBD1 is taken as the D call from the table, unchecked against the DNA. TRBV21-1 is a known pseudogene. The CDR3 covers 20 residues. The CDR3 here is CASSDYPSSTGAPIELTQYF. The CDR3 region has the DNA TGTGCCAGCAGCGATTATCCCTCGTCCACAGGGGCCCCAATAGAGTTGACCCAGTACTTC.

V gene TRBV30 combines with J gene TRBJ2-1; TRBD2 matches at 7 bases. V was pared by 0 bases and J by 0 bases, with 5 bases of the junction left unmatched. Germline loops: CDR1 GTSNPN, CDR2 SVGIG (reference sequence). CDR3 size: 16 residues. DNA for the CDR3: TGTGCCTGGAGTGTACGTCTAGCGGCCTCCTACAATGAGCAGTTCTTC. Protein product: CAWSVRLAASYNEQFF.

The genes are TRBV10-1 and TRBJ2-2; 9 bases match TRBD2. With V trimmed by 6 bases and J by 6 bases, 11 bases remained unmatched. Per germline, CDR1 WNHNN and CDR2 SYGVQD (reference sequence). This CDR3 contains 16 residues. CDR3: CASRGVAGDGAGELFF. The CDR3 bases are TGCGCCAGCAGGGGGGTAGCGGGAGATGGTGCCGGGGAGCTGTTTTTT.

Only one count was recorded for this clone. The chain is built from TRBV30 and TRBJ1-2; 9 nucleotides align to TRBD1. The V gene end was trimmed by 0 bases and the J gene end by 3 bases; junction bases not matched to a gene: 5. This CDR3 is 15 amino acids long. Germline CDR1 is GTSNPN and CDR2 is SVGIG (reference sequence). In DNA, the CDR3 is TGTGCCTGGAGTGTACGAGGGACAGGGTACTATGGCTACACCTTC. This translates into CAWSVRGTGYYGYTF.

The chain carries TRBV27 and TRBJ1-5; 8 bases agree with TRBD1. The CDR3 is made up of 13 amino acids. The J segment lost 5 bases and the V segment lost 6 bases, leaving 3 bases of the junction unmatched. Germline V gives CDR1 MNHEY, CDR2 SMNVEV (reference sequence). The CDR3 coding sequence is TGTGCCAGCAGCCCGGACAGGGATCAGCCCCAGCATTTT. Translated, it gives CASSPDRDQPQHF.

This chain joins TRBV4-2 and TRBJ2-7; TRBD2 agrees at 10 bases. Germline values: CDR1 LGHNA, CDR2 YNFKEQ. The J segment lost 3 bases and the V segment lost 3 bases, leaving 5 bases of the junction unmatched. This CDR3 spans 15 amino acids. In nucleotides, the CDR3 is TGTGCCAGCAGCCAGACTAGCGGGCTAGGCTACGAGCAGTACTTC. It translates to CASSQTSGLGYEQYF.

This chain joins TRBV3-1 (or the pseudogene TRBV3-2) and TRBJ2-7; D gene ambiguous. Germline CDR1 and CDR2: LGHDT and YNNKEL (reference sequence). CDR3 length: 13 residues. Trimming pared 1 base from V and 7 bases from J, leaving 11 bases between. The CDR3 DNA is TGTGCCAGCAGCCAAGCTACCCTACGGGAGCAGTACTTC. Translation gives CASSQATLREQYF.

The sample holds one count of this clone. This sequence joins TRBV28 and TRBJ2-1, with TRBD2 matching 9 bases. This CDR3 has 15 residues. V gave up 8 bases and J gave up 8 bases; unmatched junction bases: 13. Per the germline V gene, CDR1 is MDHEN and CDR2 is SYDVKM. CDR3 residues: CASLTSGRTVDEQFF. In DNA, the CDR3 is TGTGCCAGCCTGACGAGCGGGAGGACAGTCGATGAGCAGTTCTTC. Looking up the rest from reference TRBV28 and TRBJ2-1 gives the full variable domain: DVKVTQSSRYLVKRTGEKVFLECVQDMDHENMFWYRQDPGLGLRLIYFSYDVKMKEKGDIPEGYSVSREKKERFSLILESASTNQTSMYLCASLTSGRTVDEQFFGPGTRLTVL.

The chain couples TRBV11-2 to TRBJ1-3, with 9 positions matching TRBD1. The V gene's germline CDR1 is SGHAT and CDR2 FQNNGV. Germline trimming cut 5 bases from V and 4 bases from J; bases unmatched to any gene: 12. The CDR3 spans 17 residues. CDR3 bases: TGTGCCAGCAGCCTCGGTATACAGGGGGCAGGAGGAAACACCATATATTTT. This codes for CASSLGIQGAGGNTIYF.

V usage is TRBV5-8 and J usage is TRBJ2-5, with 12 bases fitting TRBD1. The CDR3 sequence is 15 residues long. Germline CDR1 SGHTS, CDR2 YDEGEE. J lost 0 bases, V lost 8 bases, and 5 bases had no gene match. The CDR3 protein is CARGDRGRNQETQYF. For the CDR3, the DNA is TGTGCCAGGGGGGACAGGGGGCGCAACCAAGAGACCCAGTACTTC.

Points on this clone: Relative to the germline gene, one junction end is altered; a read error may explain this. The CDR3: CASSLGGLAGGRSSEQYF. In DNA form, the CDR3 reads TGTGCCAGCAGCTTAGGGGGACTAGCGGGAGGCCGGTCCTCCGAGCAGTACTTC. This chain uses TRBV7-8 with TRBJ2-7, with 15 bases identical to TRBD2. Germline CDR1 SGHVS, CDR2 FQNEAQ. The CDR3 covers 18 residues.